This T cell receptor beta chain originates from a study of shared clonotypes between healthy human individuals. As to this clone: Its target is unknown.

Study-wide points: The study generally estimated greater richness for naive than memory subsets. Across a few donors, naive CD4 shared 5% to 5.5%, naive CD8 3.5% to 4%, memory CD4 roughly 2.4%, memory CD8 about 0.4%.

Generated by immunoSEQ multiplex PCR, the TCRdb table keeps only in-frame clones and is missing some. This sample has over 400,000 clones; about 96% occur once, and the top ten carry under 0.065%. Healthy HIV-negative adults without recent acute infections or vaccinations served as donors. The CDR3 has 14 residues. Trimming cost V 6 bases and J 10 bases, with 20 bases left between them. The germline V gene encodes CDR1 MDHEN and CDR2 SYDVKM. The origin of this receptor is a woman aged 25 to 45 in good health. The chain uses TRBV28 and TRBJ2-3, with a possible D match to TRBD1 (6 bases). Sequenced sample: naive CD4+ T cells sorted from blood. Specified subset: CD45RA+ positively selected. The CDR3 here is CASSKIPRQEAQYF. CDR3 nucleotide sequence: TGTGCCAGCAGCAAGATCCCTAGACAGGAGGCGCAGTATTTT. The complete variable domain, with remaining parts taken from reference TRBV28 and TRBJ2-3, reads DVKVTQSSRYLVKRTGEKVFLECVQDMDHENMFWYRQDPGLGLRLIYFSYDVKMKEKGDIPEGYSVSREKKERFSLILESASTNQTSMYLCASSKIPRQEAQYFGPGTRLTVL.